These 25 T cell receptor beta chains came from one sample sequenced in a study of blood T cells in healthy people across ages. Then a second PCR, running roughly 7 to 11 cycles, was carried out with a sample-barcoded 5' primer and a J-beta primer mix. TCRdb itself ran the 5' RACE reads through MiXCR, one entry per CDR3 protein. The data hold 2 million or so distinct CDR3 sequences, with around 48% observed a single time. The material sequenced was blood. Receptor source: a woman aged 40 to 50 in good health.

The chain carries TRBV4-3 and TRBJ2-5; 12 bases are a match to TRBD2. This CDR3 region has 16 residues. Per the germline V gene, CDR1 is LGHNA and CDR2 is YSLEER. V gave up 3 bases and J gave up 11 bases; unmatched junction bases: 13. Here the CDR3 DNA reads TGCGCCAGCAGCCAGGACCTAGCGGGGGGGCTGGATGAGCAGTACTTC. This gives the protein CASSQDLAGGLDEQYF.

The DNA for the CDR3 is TGTGCCAGCAGTGACTCCGGGGGTTCTAGCTCCTACGAGCAGTACTTC. Protein: CASSDSGGSSSYEQYF. This chain joins TRBV28 and TRBJ2-7, with D tentatively TRBD2 (6 bases). Germline CDR1 reads MDHEN; CDR2 reads SYDVKM. Trimming stripped 5 bases from V and 0 bases from J, with 17 bases between. The CDR3 is made up of 16 amino acids.

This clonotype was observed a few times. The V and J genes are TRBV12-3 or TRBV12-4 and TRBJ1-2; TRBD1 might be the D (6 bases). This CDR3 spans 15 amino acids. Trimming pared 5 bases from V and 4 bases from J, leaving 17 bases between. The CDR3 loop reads CASSTRLDSRYGYTF. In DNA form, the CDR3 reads TGTGCCAGCAGTACACGTTTGGACAGCCGCTATGGCTACACCTTC.

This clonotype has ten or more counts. CDR3 in DNA: TGTGCCAGCAGCTTAGTAACTGAGCAGTTCTTC. As protein: CASSLVTEQFF. This chain joins TRBV7-2 and TRBJ2-1; no clear D gene. Germline V gives CDR1 SGHTA, CDR2 FQGNSA. Trimming removed 1 base at V and 9 bases at J, with 4 bases between. CDR3 length equals 11 residues.

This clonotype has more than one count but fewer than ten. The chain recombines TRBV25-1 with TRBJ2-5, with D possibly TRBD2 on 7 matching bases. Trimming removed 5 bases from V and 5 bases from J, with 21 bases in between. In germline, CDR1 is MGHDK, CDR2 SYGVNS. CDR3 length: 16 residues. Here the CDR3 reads CASSSQGRGGSETQYF. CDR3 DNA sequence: TGTGCCAGCAGTTCACAGGGCCGCGGGGGCAGTGAGACCCAGTACTTC.

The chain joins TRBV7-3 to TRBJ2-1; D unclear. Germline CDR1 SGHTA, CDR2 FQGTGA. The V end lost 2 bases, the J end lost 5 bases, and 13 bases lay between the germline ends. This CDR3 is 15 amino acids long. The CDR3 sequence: CASSLYGGPNNEQFF. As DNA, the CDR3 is TGTGCCAGCAGCTTATACGGCGGACCCAACAATGAGCAGTTCTTC.

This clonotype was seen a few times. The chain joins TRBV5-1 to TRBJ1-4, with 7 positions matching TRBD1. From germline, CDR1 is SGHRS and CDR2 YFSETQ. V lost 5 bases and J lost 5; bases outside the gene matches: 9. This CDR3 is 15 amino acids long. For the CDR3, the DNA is TGCGCCAGCAGATCCACGAAGACAGGGAATGAAAAACTGTTTTTT. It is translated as CASRSTKTGNEKLFF.

The CDR3 sequence: CASSALAGGPRNEQFF. The CDR3 region has the DNA TGTGCCAGCAGCGCACTAGCGGGGGGGCCGAGGAATGAGCAGTTCTTC. The V and J genes are TRBV4-2 and TRBJ2-1, with 13 positions matching TRBD2. Losses at the gene ends were 5 bases for V and 7 bases for J; bases not matched to a gene: 8. The CDR3 runs 16 residues. CDR1 LGHNA and CDR2 YNFKEQ come from the germline V gene.

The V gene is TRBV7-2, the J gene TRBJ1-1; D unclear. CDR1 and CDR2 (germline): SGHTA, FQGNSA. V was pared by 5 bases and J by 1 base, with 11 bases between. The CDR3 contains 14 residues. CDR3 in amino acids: CASSRTKGNTEAFF. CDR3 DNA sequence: TGTGCCAGCAGCAGAACAAAGGGGAACACTGAAGCTTTCTTT.

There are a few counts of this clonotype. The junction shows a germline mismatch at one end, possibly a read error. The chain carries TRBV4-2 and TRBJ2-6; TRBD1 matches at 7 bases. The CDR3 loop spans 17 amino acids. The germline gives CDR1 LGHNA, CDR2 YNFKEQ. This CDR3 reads CASSHPGQSSGANVLTF. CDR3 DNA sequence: TGTGCCAGCAGTCATCCGGGACAGAGCTCTGGGGCCAACGTTCTGACTTTC.

CDR3 residues: CASSPEGGGTEAFF. In DNA form, the CDR3 reads TGTGCCAGCAGCCCCGAGGGGGGCGGCACTGAAGCTTTCTTT. The V gene is TRBV7-6, the J gene TRBJ1-1; tentatively, D is TRBD1 (6 bases). The CDR3 covers 14 residues. The V end was cut by 5 bases, the J end by 4 bases, with 14 bases between. Germline-derived CDR1 and CDR2 are SGHVS and FNYEAQ.

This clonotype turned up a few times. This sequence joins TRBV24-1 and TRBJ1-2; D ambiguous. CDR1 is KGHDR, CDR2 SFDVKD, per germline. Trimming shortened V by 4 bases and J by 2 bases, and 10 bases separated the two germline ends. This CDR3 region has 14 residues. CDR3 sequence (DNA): TGTGCCACCAGTGAGCGGACGGAGAACTATGGCTACACCTTC. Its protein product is CATSERTENYGYTF.

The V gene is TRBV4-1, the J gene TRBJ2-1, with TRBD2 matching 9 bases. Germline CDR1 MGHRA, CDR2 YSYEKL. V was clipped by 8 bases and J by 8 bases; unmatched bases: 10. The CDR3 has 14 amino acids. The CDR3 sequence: CASGGVGLAHEQFF. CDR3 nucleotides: TGCGCCAGCGGCGGGGTGGGACTAGCCCATGAGCAGTTCTTC.

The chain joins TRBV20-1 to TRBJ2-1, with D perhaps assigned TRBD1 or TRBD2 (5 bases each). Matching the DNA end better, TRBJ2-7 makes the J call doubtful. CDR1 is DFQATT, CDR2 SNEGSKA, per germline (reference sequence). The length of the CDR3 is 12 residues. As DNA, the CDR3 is TGCAGTGCTAGGGGGGAAGGAATAGAGCAGTACTTC. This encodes CSARGEGIEQYF.

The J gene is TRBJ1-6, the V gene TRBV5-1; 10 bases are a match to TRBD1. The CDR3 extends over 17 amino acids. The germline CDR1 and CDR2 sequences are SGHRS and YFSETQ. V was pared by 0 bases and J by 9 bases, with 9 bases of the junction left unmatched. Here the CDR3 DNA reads TGCGCCAGCAGCTTGGACCACCGGGACAGGGGTGGTTCACCCCTCCACTTT. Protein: CASSLDHRDRGGSPLHF.

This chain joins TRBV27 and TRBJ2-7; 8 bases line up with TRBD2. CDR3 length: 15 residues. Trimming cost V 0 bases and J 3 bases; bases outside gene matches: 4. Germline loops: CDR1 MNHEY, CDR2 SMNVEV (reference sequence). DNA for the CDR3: TGTGCCAGCAGTTTATCGTTGGCGGGGGGCTACGAGCAGTACTTC. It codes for CASSLSLAGGYEQYF.

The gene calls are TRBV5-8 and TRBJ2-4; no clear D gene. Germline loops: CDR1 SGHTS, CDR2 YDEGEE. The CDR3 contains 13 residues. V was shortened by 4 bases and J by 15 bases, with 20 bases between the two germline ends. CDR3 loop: CASSATGSYERYF. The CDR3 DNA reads TGTGCCAGCAGCGCGACCGGTTCCTACGAGCGGTACTTC.

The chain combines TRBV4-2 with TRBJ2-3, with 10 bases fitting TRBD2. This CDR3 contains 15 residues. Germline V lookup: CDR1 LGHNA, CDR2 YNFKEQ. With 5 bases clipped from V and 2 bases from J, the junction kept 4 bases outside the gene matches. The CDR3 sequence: CASSVSGGNTDTQYF. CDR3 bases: TGTGCCAGCAGCGTTAGCGGGGGGAACACAGATACGCAGTATTTT.

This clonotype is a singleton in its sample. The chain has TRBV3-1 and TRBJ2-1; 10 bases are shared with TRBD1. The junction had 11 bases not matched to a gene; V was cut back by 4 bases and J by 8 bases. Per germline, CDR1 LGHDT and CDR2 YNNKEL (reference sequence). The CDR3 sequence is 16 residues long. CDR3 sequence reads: CASSRDRGHLQDEQFF. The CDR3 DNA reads TGTGCCAGCAGCCGAGACAGGGGGCACCTACAGGATGAGCAGTTCTTC.

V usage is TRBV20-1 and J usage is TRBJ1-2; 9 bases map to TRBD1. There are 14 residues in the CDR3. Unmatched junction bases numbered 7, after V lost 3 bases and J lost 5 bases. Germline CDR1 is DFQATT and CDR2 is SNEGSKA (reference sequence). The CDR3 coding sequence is TGCAGTGCTAGGGAGACAGGGGGGTGGTATGGCTACACCTTC. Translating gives CSARETGGWYGYTF.

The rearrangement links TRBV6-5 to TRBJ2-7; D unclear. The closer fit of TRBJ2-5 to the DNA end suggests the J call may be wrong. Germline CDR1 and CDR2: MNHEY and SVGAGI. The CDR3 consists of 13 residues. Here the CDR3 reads CASSYDAGETQYF. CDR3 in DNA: TGTGCCAGCAGTTACGACGCAGGCGAGACCCAGTACTTC.

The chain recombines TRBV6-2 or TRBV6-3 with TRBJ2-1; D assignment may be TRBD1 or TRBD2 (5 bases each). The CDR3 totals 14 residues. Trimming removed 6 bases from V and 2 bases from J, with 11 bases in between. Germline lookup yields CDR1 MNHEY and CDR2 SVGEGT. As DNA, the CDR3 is TGTGCCAGCAGCTGGGGGACCACCTACAATGAGCAGTTCTTC. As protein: CASSWGTTYNEQFF.

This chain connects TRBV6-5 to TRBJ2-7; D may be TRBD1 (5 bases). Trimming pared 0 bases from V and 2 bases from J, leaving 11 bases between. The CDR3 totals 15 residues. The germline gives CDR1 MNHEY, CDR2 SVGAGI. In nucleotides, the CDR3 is TGTGCCAGCAGTTACTCGGTTACAGGTACCTACGAGCAGTACTTC. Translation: CASSYSVTGTYEQYF.

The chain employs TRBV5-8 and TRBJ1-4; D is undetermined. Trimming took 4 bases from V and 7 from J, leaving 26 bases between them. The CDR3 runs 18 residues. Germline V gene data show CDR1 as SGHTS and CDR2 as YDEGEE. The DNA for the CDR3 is TGTGCCAGCAGCCACAACCCGGGCCAGTGGGCCCAGGTTGAAAAACTGTTTTTT. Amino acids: CASSHNPGQWAQVEKLFF.

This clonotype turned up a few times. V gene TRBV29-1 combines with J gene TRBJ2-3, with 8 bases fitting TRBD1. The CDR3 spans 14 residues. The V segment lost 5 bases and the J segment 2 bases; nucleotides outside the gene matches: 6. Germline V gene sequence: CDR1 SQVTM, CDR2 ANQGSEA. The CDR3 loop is CSVIQGETTDTQYF. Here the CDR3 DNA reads TGCAGCGTTATACAGGGGGAGACCACAGATACGCAGTATTTT.